These 23 T cell receptor beta chains came from one sample sequenced in a study of cytomegalovirus exposure and HLA in healthy donors. The PCR contained 60 Vbeta and 13 Jbeta primers. The data were produced by immunoSEQ multiplex PCR, yet TCRdb's version contains in-frame clones alone and is incomplete. The data hold approximately 210,000 clones, with about four fifths observed a single time. Material for sequencing was PBMCs. These receptors all stem from a girl under 18 in good health and CMV-seropositive.

The chain joins TRBV2 to TRBJ1-4; D may be TRBD1 (6 bases). The ends were cut back, 7 bases at V and 10 bases at J, with 22 bases in the middle. The CDR3 covers 15 residues. Germline assignment: CDR1 SNHLY and CDR2 FYNNEI. CDR3 protein: CASTPGEAVQGKLFF. The DNA of the CDR3 is TGTGCCAGCACCCCGGGCGAAGCAGTACAGGGAAAACTGTTTTTT.

The V call is TRBV13, the J call TRBJ1-4; unclear D gene. Trimming pared 3 bases from V and 6 bases from J, leaving 11 bases between. The CDR3 has 14 amino acids. CDR1 and CDR2 from the germline V gene are PRHDT and FYEKMQ (reference sequence). The CDR3 sequence: CASSLGRYHEKLFF. The CDR3 DNA sequence: TGTGCCAGCAGCTTGGGGAGATACCATGAAAAACTGTTTTTT.

The J gene is TRBJ1-1, the V gene TRBV4-2; 7 positions agree with TRBD1. Losses at the gene ends were 5 bases for V and 1 base for J; bases not matched to a gene: 4. CDR3 size: 14 residues. Germline V gives CDR1 LGHNA, CDR2 YNFKEQ. In nucleotides, the CDR3 is TGTGCCAGCAGCGCCGGGACAGCGAACACTGAAGCTTTCTTT. The encoded protein is CASSAGTANTEAFF.

This clone was seen a handful of times. The rearrangement uses TRBV5-1 and TRBJ2-1, with 9 nucleotides matching TRBD2. The CDR3 length is 14 residues. The ends lost 5 bases at V and 4 bases at J; junction bases unmatched: 4. The germline CDR1 and CDR2 sequences are SGHRS and YFSETQ. The CDR3 DNA reads TGCGCCAGCAGGGGGAGCGGGGGGTACAATGAGCAGTTCTTC. As protein: CASRGSGGYNEQFF.

The J gene is TRBJ2-7, the V gene TRBV5-5, with TRBD2 as a possible D gene (5 bases). The CDR3 extends over 13 amino acids. Germline V CDR1 and CDR2: SGHKS, YYEKEE (reference sequence). Trimming left V 0 bases short and J 1 base short, with 5 bases between. The DNA for the CDR3 is TGTGCCAGCAGCTTGGGGGAGTCCTACGAGCAGTACTTC. It yields the protein CASSLGESYEQYF.

This clone was detected only a few times. The J gene is TRBJ2-3, the V gene TRBV19; D is perhaps TRBD1 (5 bases). V was cut by 9 bases and J by 4 bases, with 11 bases left in between. The CDR3 sequence is 12 residues long. The germline gives CDR1 LNHDA, CDR2 SQIVND (reference sequence). CDR3 sequence (DNA): TGTGCCAGCGAAGGGGTTCCAGATACGCAGTATTTT. Amino acid sequence: CASEGVPDTQYF.

The J gene is TRBJ1-4, the V gene TRBV7-2, with D unresolved. The germline V gene has CDR1 SGHTA and CDR2 FQGNSA. This CDR3 has 14 residues. V lost 6 bases and J lost 0, with 8 bases in between. CDR3 bases: TGTGCCAGCAGTCCTCGTTCAACTAATGAAAAACTGTTTTTT. Its translation is CASSPRSTNEKLFF.

V is TRBV5-6 and J is TRBJ1-1; D gene unclear. CDR1 is SGHDT, CDR2 YYEEEE, per germline. With 3 bases removed from V and 2 bases from J, the gap between germline ends came to 5 bases. The CDR3 consists of 12 residues. Here the CDR3 DNA reads TGTGCCAGCAGCTCCCAAAACACTGAAGCTTTCTTT. It is translated as CASSSQNTEAFF.

The DNA for the CDR3 is TGTGCCAGCAGCTTAGTCCCGGGTGGGTATGGCTACACCTTC. Protein product: CASSLVPGGYGYTF. V gene TRBV7-2 combines with J gene TRBJ1-2; no clear D gene. Germline loops: CDR1 SGHTA, CDR2 FQGNSA. The V end was cut by 1 base, the J end by 5 bases, with 11 bases between. This CDR3 spans 14 amino acids.

In nucleotides, the CDR3 is TGTGCCAGCAGCACAAGCCCAGGGTTTCGTATCCCCCTCCACTTT. It yields the protein CASSTSPGFRIPLHF. The J gene is TRBJ1-6, the V gene TRBV7-8; D may be TRBD1 (5 bases). The CDR3 is 15 residues long. V lost 5 bases and J lost 13, with 21 bases in between. Germline CDR1 reads SGHVS; CDR2 reads FQNEAQ.

This clone turned up a few times. The V gene is TRBV29-1, the J gene TRBJ2-1; no reliable D call. Germline values: CDR1 SQVTM, CDR2 ANQGSEA. The CDR3 totals 11 residues. The germline V and J ends were trimmed by 8 bases and 4 bases, with 9 bases remaining between them. CDR3 loop: CSSESYNEQFF. For the CDR3, the DNA is TGCAGCTCGGAGTCTTACAATGAGCAGTTCTTC.

CDR3 protein: CASSQDRLSDTQYF. The CDR3 DNA reads TGCGCCAGCAGCCAAGATCGGTTGTCTGATACGCAGTATTTT. The rearrangement uses TRBV4-3 and TRBJ2-3; D uncertain. Germline CDR1 is LGHNA and CDR2 is YSLEER. CDR3 size: 14 residues. V lost 0 bases and J 6 bases, leaving 10 bases between the germline ends.

V and J are TRBV30 and TRBJ2-3, with 9 bases lining up with TRBD2. Losses at the gene ends were 6 bases for V and 4 bases for J; bases not matched to a gene: 11. This CDR3 is 15 amino acids long. CDR1 is GTSNPN and CDR2 is SVGIG in the germline V gene (reference sequence). The CDR3 is CACTPRGGEPDTQYF. In DNA, the CDR3 is TGTGCCTGTACCCCCCGCGGGGGGGAACCAGATACGCAGTATTTT.

The chain carries TRBV29-1 and TRBJ1-4; D might be TRBD1 (6 bases). The CDR3 runs 13 residues. Trimming cost V 7 bases and J 2 bases, with 11 bases left between them. Germline loops: CDR1 SQVTM, CDR2 ANQGSEA. This chain's CDR3 is CSAIDRTNEKLFF. In nucleotides, the CDR3 is TGCAGCGCGATTGACAGGACTAATGAAAAACTGTTTTTT.

This clone was seen once. The chain joins TRBV5-1 to TRBJ2-5; 9 bases map to TRBD2. V shed 3 bases and J 1 base; nucleotides not matched to a gene: 4. Germline V gene data show CDR1 as SGHRS and CDR2 as YFSETQ. This CDR3 has 15 amino acids. The CDR3 loop reads CASSSLAGVQETQYF. In DNA, the CDR3 is TGCGCCAGCAGCTCGTTAGCGGGGGTCCAAGAGACCCAGTACTTC.

The chain carries TRBV10-3 and TRBJ1-2, with TRBD1 matching 7 bases. Germline assignment: CDR1 ENHRY and CDR2 SYGVKD. There are 15 residues in the CDR3. Trimming removed 3 bases from V and 0 bases from J; junction bases left unmatched: 4. The CDR3, as DNA: TGTGCCATCAGTGACTCAGGGGGGTCTAACTATGGCTACACCTTC. Amino acids: CAISDSGGSNYGYTF.

This clone was seen just once. V and J are TRBV9 and TRBJ2-7; D is uncertain. The CDR3 has 14 residues. Germline CDR1 SGDLS, CDR2 YYNGEE. Trimming removed 1 base from V and 5 bases from J, with 13 bases in between. For the CDR3, the DNA is TGTGCCAGCAGCGTATCCCCCAGTGTCGACGAGCAGTACTTC. The encoded protein is CASSVSPSVDEQYF.

Points on this clone: Compared with germline, one end of the junction differs, possibly owing to a read error. V gene TRBV19 combines with J gene TRBJ1-1; D unclear. Germline V gives CDR1 LNHDA, CDR2 SQIVND (reference sequence). The CDR3 length is 12 residues. The CDR3 nucleotides are TGTGCCAGTCTGACTCCGAACGCTGAAGCTTTCTTT. This gives the protein CASLTPNAEAFF. The entire variable domain, with the rest obtained from reference TRBV19 and TRBJ1-1, is as follows: DGGITQSPKYLFRKEGQNVTLSCEQNLNHDAMYWYRQDPGQGLRLIYYSQIVNDFQKGDIAEGYSVSREKKESFPLTVTSAQKNPTAFYLCASLTPNAEAFFGQGTRLTVV.

V gene TRBV10-2 combines with J gene TRBJ1-5; 7 nucleotides match TRBD1. The V gene end was trimmed by 5 bases and the J gene end by 4 bases; junction bases not matched to a gene: 2. Looked up from germline, CDR1 is WSHSY and CDR2 is SAAADI. The CDR3 length is 13 residues. The CDR3 is CASSNRGNQPQHF. CDR3 DNA: TGCGCCAGCAGTAACAGGGGTAATCAGCCCCAGCATTTT.

This CDR3 reads CASSLAGGAQYF. In nucleotides, the CDR3 is TGTGCCAGCAGTTTAGCGGGGGGGGCGCAGTATTTT. The chain recombines TRBV27 with TRBJ2-3; 9 bases align to TRBD2. The V gene's germline CDR1 is MNHEY and CDR2 SMNVEV (reference sequence). The CDR3 has 12 amino acids. V lost 2 bases and J lost 10; bases outside the gene matches: 1.

The chain has TRBV6-6 and TRBJ1-3; unclear D gene. CDR1 is MNHNY and CDR2 is SVGAGI in the germline V gene (reference sequence). CDR3 size: 14 residues. The V gene lost 6 bases and the J gene lost 1 base, with 10 bases spanning the gap. CDR3 DNA sequence: TGTGCCAGCAGCCTGACAACATCTGGAAACACCATATATTTT. Translation gives CASSLTTSGNTIYF.

The V call is TRBV27, the J call TRBJ2-2; no firm D call. Deletions cut 5 bases from V and 3 bases from J, with 10 bases between. The germline V gene has CDR1 MNHEY and CDR2 SMNVEV (reference sequence). The CDR3 has 14 residues. The CDR3 DNA reads TGTGCCAGCAGTCCGAACAGAGACACCGGGGAGCTGTTTTTT. Protein product: CASSPNRDTGELFF.

This clone has only a few counts. Here the CDR3 reads CASSKGARTYRKYF. CDR3 coding DNA: TGTGCCAGCAGCAAGGGGGCTAGAACCTACCGCAAGTACTTC. V is TRBV21-1 and J is TRBJ2-7; TRBD1 is the table's D call and was not checked against the DNA. TRBV21-1 is described as a pseudogene. The CDR3 is 14 amino acids.